Below are 21 T cell receptor beta chains sequenced from a single sample in a study of OX40 agonist ivuxolimab in advanced cancers. Assay: immunoSEQ multiplex PCR; the TCRdb copy retains only in-frame clones and omits some. The sample consists of 80,000 or so clones, 84% of them appearing once. The material was CD4+ or CD8+ T cells sorted from blood, obtained in a trial of the OX40 agonist ivuxolimab. The receptor source for this set is an adult with an advanced solid tumor such as melanoma, head and neck, liver or kidney cancer.

This clone was counted between two and nine times. The CDR3 sequence is CASSPRGGINEQFF. CDR3 coding DNA: TGTGCCAGCAGCCCCCGCGGTGGAATCAATGAGCAGTTCTTC. The V gene is TRBV11-3, the J gene TRBJ2-1; no clear D. Germline assignment: CDR1 SGHNT and CDR2 YENEEA. CDR3 length equals 14 residues. V was trimmed by 5 bases and J by 6 bases, leaving 14 bases between them.

V usage is TRBV7-2 and J usage is TRBJ2-7; D gene uncertain. Germline V CDR1 and CDR2: SGHTA, FQGNSA. The ends were cut back, 5 bases at V and 0 bases at J, with 11 bases in the middle. The length of the CDR3 is 14 residues. CDR3 region: CASSRPGNSYEQYF. CDR3 in DNA: TGTGCCAGCAGCCGCCCGGGCAACTCCTACGAGCAGTACTTC.

The genes are TRBV4-1 and TRBJ1-5; TRBD1 matches at 11 bases. The V gene's germline CDR1 is MGHRA and CDR2 YSYEKL. This CDR3 region has 15 residues. The ends lost 3 bases at V and 2 bases at J; junction bases unmatched: 0. DNA for the CDR3: TGCGCCAGCAGCCAGGGACAGGGGGGCAATCAGCCCCAGCATTTT. This codes for CASSQGQGGNQPQHF.

This sequence joins TRBV6-1 and TRBJ1-3, with D perhaps matching TRBD1 (6 bases). V was pared by 6 bases and J by 3 bases, with 12 bases between. The CDR3 consists of 14 residues. Germline values: CDR1 MNHNS, CDR2 SASEGT. For the CDR3, the DNA is TGTGCCAGCAGGTCAGGGGCCGGTGGAAACACCATATATTTT. It translates to CASRSGAGGNTIYF.

The V and J genes are TRBV7-2 and TRBJ2-5; possibly TRBD2 for D (6 bases). Trimming took 1 base from V and 4 from J, leaving 7 bases between them. Germline V gene data show CDR1 as SGHTA and CDR2 as FQGNSA. This CDR3 spans 13 amino acids. The CDR3 is CASSLGGGETQYF. In DNA, the CDR3 is TGTGCCAGCAGCTTAGGGGGAGGAGAGACCCAGTACTTC.

The rearrangement links TRBV7-6 to TRBJ1-1, with D possibly matching TRBD1 (5 bases). Germline V gene lookup returns CDR1 SGHVS and CDR2 FNYEAQ. The CDR3 totals 17 residues. V lost 4 bases, J lost 0 bases, and 18 bases lay in between. CDR3 residues: CASSSGLGRGLNTEAFF. The CDR3 DNA sequence: TGTGCCAGCAGCTCGGGGCTAGGGAGGGGCCTGAACACTGAAGCTTTCTTT.

The CDR3 DNA reads TGTGCCAGCAGCCAAGGGGGCGTGAGCAGGGTCCAAGAGACCCAGTACTTC. Translation gives CASSQGGVSRVQETQYF. This chain connects TRBV4-2 to TRBJ2-5; TRBD1 is a possible D gene (5 bases). Trimming took off 1 base at V and 1 base at J, with 16 bases between the two ends. The CDR3 spans 17 residues. Germline CDR1 reads LGHNA; CDR2 reads YNFKEQ.

DNA for the CDR3: TGTGCCAGCAGTTTAAGAACAGGGGGTCTTAGCTCCTACGAGCAGTACTTC. Translating it yields CASSLRTGGLSSYEQYF. The chain couples TRBV28 to TRBJ2-7, with 8 bases lining up with TRBD1. Trimming took 2 bases from V and 0 from J; bases not matched to a gene: 9. Germline CDR1 MDHEN, CDR2 SYDVKM. This CDR3 is built from 17 residues.

V and J are TRBV27 and TRBJ1-2; D possibly corresponds to TRBD1 (5 bases). Trimming removed 5 bases at V and 4 bases at J, with 20 bases between. Germline V gene lookup returns CDR1 MNHEY and CDR2 SMNVEV (reference sequence). The CDR3 loop spans 16 amino acids. The CDR3 DNA sequence: TGTGCCAGCAGTCTCAACCCGGGACCGCAAATCTATGGCTACACCTTC. Translating gives CASSLNPGPQIYGYTF.

The chain combines TRBV19 with TRBJ2-5; 10 bases are a match to TRBD2. The CDR3 is 15 amino acids. Germline V lookup: CDR1 LNHDA, CDR2 SQIVND (reference sequence). The J segment lost 5 bases and the V segment lost 4 bases, leaving 7 bases of the junction unmatched. CDR3 in amino acids: CASSRILAGVETQYF. In nucleotides, the CDR3 is TGTGCCAGTAGTAGGATCCTAGCGGGAGTGGAGACCCAGTACTTC.

The genes are TRBV5-1 and TRBJ2-1; 8 nucleotides agree with TRBD1. The CDR3 loop spans 14 amino acids. The junction had 2 bases not matched to a gene; V was cut back by 4 bases and J by 2 bases. Per the germline V gene, CDR1 is SGHRS and CDR2 is YFSETQ. CDR3 protein: CASSGTGPYNEQFF. DNA for the CDR3: TGCGCCAGCAGCGGGACAGGCCCCTACAATGAGCAGTTCTTC.

This clone was seen only a few times. This chain connects TRBV12-5 to TRBJ1-2; D perhaps matches TRBD1 (6 bases). This CDR3 comprises 12 residues. CDR1 and CDR2 from the germline V gene are LGHNT and FRNRAP. The CDR3 sequence is CPRGGAHYGYTF. The DNA for the CDR3 is TGTCCCCGCGGGGGGGCGCACTATGGCTACACCTTC.

The J gene is TRBJ2-7, the V gene TRBV7-2, with no clear D. Germline assignment: CDR1 SGHTA and CDR2 FQGNSA. CDR3 length: 14 residues. The V end lost 6 bases, the J end lost 2 bases, and 14 bases lay between the germline ends. As DNA, the CDR3 is TGTGCCAGCAGACCTTTAGAATTAACCTACGAGCAGTACTTC. Amino acid sequence: CASRPLELTYEQYF.

The genes are TRBV27 and TRBJ2-3; no clear D gene. The germline CDR1 and CDR2 sequences are MNHEY and SMNVEV (reference sequence). This CDR3 has 15 amino acids. V shed 3 bases and J shed 1 base, with 11 bases lying between them. The CDR3 loop is CASSFGPRGTDTQYF. CDR3 nucleotide sequence: TGTGCCAGCAGTTTTGGCCCCCGGGGCACAGATACGCAGTATTTT.

The J gene is TRBJ2-7, the V gene TRBV28; 8 nucleotides align to TRBD1. Germline V gives CDR1 MDHEN, CDR2 SYDVKM. The CDR3 totals 14 residues. The V segment lost 1 base and the J segment 3 bases; nucleotides outside the gene matches: 2. This chain's CDR3 is CASSLYGQGYEQYF. CDR3 sequence (DNA): TGTGCCAGCAGTTTATACGGACAGGGCTACGAGCAGTACTTC.

V is TRBV9 and J is TRBJ1-5; 7 nucleotides agree with TRBD1. This CDR3 comprises 15 residues. From germline, CDR1 is SGDLS and CDR2 YYNGEE. V shed 0 bases and J 5 bases; nucleotides not matched to a gene: 5. CDR3 sequence: CASSVDGRGDQPQHF. The DNA of the CDR3 is TGTGCCAGCAGCGTAGACGGCAGGGGGGATCAGCCCCAGCATTTT.

The V gene is TRBV2, the J gene TRBJ2-5; a possible D gene is TRBD1 (6 bases). The end of the DNA aligns better with TRBJ2-7, so the J call may be wrong. This CDR3 region has 14 residues. Germline V gene lookup returns CDR1 SNHLY and CDR2 FYNNEI. The CDR3 sequence: CASRRSGTLYEQYF. CDR3 in DNA: TGTGCCAGCAGGAGATCCGGGACACTCTACGAGCAGTACTTC.

The rearrangement links TRBV19 to TRBJ2-5; D is ambiguous. This CDR3 comprises 14 residues. V lost 3 bases and J 5 bases, leaving 13 bases between the germline ends. Germline V gene sequence: CDR1 LNHDA, CDR2 SQIVND (reference sequence). This CDR3 is CASSIFPDVETQYF. In DNA, the CDR3 is TGTGCCAGTAGTATCTTCCCGGACGTTGAGACCCAGTACTTC. Based on the CDR3 plus reference TRBV19 and TRBJ2-5, the full variable domain is DGGITQSPKYLFRKEGQNVTLSCEQNLNHDAMYWYRQDPGQGLRLIYYSQIVNDFQKGDIAEGYSVSREKKESFPLTVTSAQKNPTAFYLCASSIFPDVETQYFGPGTRLLVL.

The chain recombines TRBV7-2 with TRBJ2-5; D gene ambiguous. The CDR3 consists of 15 residues. V dropped 5 bases and J dropped 0 bases, with 13 bases sitting between them. Germline values: CDR1 SGHTA, CDR2 FQGNSA. CDR3 sequence: CASSQPGVNQETQYF. CDR3 nucleotide sequence: TGTGCCAGCAGCCAGCCAGGAGTTAACCAAGAGACCCAGTACTTC.

With regard to this clone: At one end, the junction sequence differs from germline, possibly due to a read error. CDR3 DNA: TGTGCCAGCAGCTCGGACATAGTCGGACTGGCAGGAGCGATGAGCTTC. This sequence encodes CASSSDIVGLAGAMSF. The chain employs TRBV7-9 and TRBJ1-2, with D possibly being TRBD1 (5 bases). Germline lookup yields CDR1 SEHNR and CDR2 FQNEAQ (reference sequence). CDR3 length: 16 residues.

The chain combines TRBV7-3 with TRBJ2-5; D tentatively fits TRBD1 or TRBD2 (5 bases each). The CDR3 has 13 residues. Trimming shortened V by 8 bases and J by 3 bases, and 13 bases separated the two germline ends. The germline CDR1 and CDR2 sequences are SGHTA and FQGTGA. CDR3 amino acids: CASGPGAEETQYF. The CDR3 nucleotides are TGTGCCAGCGGCCCCGGGGCGGAAGAGACCCAGTACTTC. The variable domain in full, completed from reference TRBV7-3 and TRBJ2-5, reads GAGVSQTPSNKVTEKGKYVELRCDPISGHTALYWYRQSLGQGPEFLIYFQGTGAADDSGLPNDRFFAVRPEGSVSTLKIQRTERGDSAVYLCASGPGAEETQYFGPGTRLLVL.